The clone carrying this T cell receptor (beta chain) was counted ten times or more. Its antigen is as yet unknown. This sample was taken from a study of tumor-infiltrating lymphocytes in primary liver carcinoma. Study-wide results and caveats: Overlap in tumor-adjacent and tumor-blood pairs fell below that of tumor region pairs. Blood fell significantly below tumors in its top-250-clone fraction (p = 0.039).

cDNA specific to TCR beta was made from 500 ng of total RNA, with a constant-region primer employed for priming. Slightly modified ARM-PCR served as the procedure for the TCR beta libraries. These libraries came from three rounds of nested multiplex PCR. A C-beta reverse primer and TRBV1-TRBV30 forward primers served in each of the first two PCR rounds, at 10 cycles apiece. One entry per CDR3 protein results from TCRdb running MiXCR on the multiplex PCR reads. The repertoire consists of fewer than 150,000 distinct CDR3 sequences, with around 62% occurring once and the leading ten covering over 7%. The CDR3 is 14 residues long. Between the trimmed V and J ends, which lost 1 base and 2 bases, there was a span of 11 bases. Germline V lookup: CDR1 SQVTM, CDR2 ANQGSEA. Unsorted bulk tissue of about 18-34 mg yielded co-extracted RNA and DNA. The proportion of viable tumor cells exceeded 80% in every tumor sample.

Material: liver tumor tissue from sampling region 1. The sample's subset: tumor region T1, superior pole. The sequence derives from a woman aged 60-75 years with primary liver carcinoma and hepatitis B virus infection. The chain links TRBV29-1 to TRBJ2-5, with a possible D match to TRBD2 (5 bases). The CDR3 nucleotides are TGCAGCGTTGAAGGGAACCCGGGACAAGAGACCCAGTACTTC. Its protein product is CSVEGNPGQETQYF.